The clone carrying this T cell receptor (beta chain) was counted a single time. CDR3 length: 14 amino acids. Trimming took off 1 base at V and 4 bases at J, with 10 bases between the two ends. Germline V gene sequence: CDR1 SGHNT, CDR2 YYREEE (reference sequence). This record belongs to a study of blood T cell repertoires in COVID-19. Study-level background: The samples span acute and convalescent COVID-19 from the United States, Italy and Spain.

The table came from immunoSEQ multiplex PCR; TCRdb's copy has only in-frame clones and leaves some out. The sample has 100,000 to 110,000 clones, 70% to 90% seen once. Input material: peripheral blood. V and J are TRBV5-4 and TRBJ2-3, with no clear D. The sequence was collected from a human donor in a cohort sampled during active COVID-19. CDR3: CASSLYLRADTQYF. For the CDR3, the DNA is TGTGCCAGCAGCTTGTACCTACGGGCAGATACGCAGTATTTT.